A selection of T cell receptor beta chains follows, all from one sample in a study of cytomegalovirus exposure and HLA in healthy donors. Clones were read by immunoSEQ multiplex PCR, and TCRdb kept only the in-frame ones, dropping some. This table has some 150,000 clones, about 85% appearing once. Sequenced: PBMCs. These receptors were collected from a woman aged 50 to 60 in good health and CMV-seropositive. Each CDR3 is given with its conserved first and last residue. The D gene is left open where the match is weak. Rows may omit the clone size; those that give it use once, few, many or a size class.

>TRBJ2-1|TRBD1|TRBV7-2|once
CASSPERDRPNEQFF
TGTGCCAGCAGCCCAGAAAGGGACAGGCCCAATGAGCAGTTCTTC
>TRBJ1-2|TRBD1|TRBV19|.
CASSRGQGAVYGYTF
TGTGCCAGTAGTAGGGGACAGGGGGCAGTCTATGGCTACACCTTC
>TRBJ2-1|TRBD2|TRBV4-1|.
CASSQDEGLAGSNEQFF
TGCGCCAGCAGCCAAGATGAGGGACTAGCGGGATCCAATGAGCAGTTCTTC
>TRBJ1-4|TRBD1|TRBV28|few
CASKQGATTRNEKLFF
TGTGCCAGCAAACAGGGGGCTACAACCCGGAATGAAAAACTGTTTTTT
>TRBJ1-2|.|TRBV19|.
CASLGLYYGYTF
TGTGCCAGCCTAGGTTTGTACTATGGCTACACCTTC
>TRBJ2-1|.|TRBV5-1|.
CASSLPYNEQFF
TGCGCCAGCAGCTTGCCTTACAATGAGCAGTTCTTC
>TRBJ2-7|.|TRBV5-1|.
CASSSQGFYEQYF
TGCGCCAGCAGCTCACAGGGATTCTACGAGCAGTACTTC
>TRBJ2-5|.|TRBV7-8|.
CASSFTRETQYF
TGTGCCAGCAGCTTCACCAGGGAGACCCAGTACTTC
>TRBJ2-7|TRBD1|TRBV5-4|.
CASSFPGQGPNKRYF
TGTGCCAGCAGCTTCCCGGGACAGGGGCCAAACAAGCGGTACTTC
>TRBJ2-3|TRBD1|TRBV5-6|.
CASSLAFEGASDTQYF
TGTGCCAGCAGCTTGGCCTTCGAGGGGGCATCGGATACGCAGTATTTT
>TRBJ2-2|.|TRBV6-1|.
CASGTTKETGELFF
TGTGCCAGCGGCACCACAAAGGAGACCGGGGAGCTGTTTTTT
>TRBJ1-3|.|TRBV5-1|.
CASSLAAGAWGNTIYF
TGCGCCAGCAGCTTGGCGGCGGGGGCATGGGGAAACACCATATATTTT
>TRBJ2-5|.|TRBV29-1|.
CSVFVQQETQYF
TGCAGCGTTTTCGTGCAGCAAGAGACCCAGTACTTC
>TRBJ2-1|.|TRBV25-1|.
CASRSGEGYNEQFF
TGTGCCAGCAGGTCAGGGGAGGGGTACAATGAGCAGTTCTTC
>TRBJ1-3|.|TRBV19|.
CASTLEAPGDGNTIYF
TGTGCCAGTACCCTGGAGGCCCCAGGGGATGGAAACACCATATATTTT
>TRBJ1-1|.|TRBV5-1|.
CASSPGTTRAFF
TGCGCCAGCAGCCCGGGTACTACGAGAGCTTTCTTT
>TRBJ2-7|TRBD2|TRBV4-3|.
CASSQDAGDNYEQYF
TGCGCCAGCAGCCAAGACGCGGGGGATAACTACGAGCAGTACTTC
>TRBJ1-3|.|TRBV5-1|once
CASSSQGTGNTIYF
TGCGCCAGCAGCTCGCAGGGGACTGGAAACACCATATATTTT
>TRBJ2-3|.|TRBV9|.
CASSVSPKGGRGTDTQYF
TGTGCCAGCAGCGTAAGCCCGAAAGGGGGTCGGGGCACAGATACGCAGTATTTT
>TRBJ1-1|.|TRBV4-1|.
CASNQEARVNTEAFF
TGCGCCAGCAACCAAGAAGCCAGGGTTAACACTGAAGCTTTCTTT